Below are 9 T cell receptor beta chains sequenced from a single sample in a study of cytomegalovirus exposure and HLA in healthy donors. PCR amplification relied on 60 Vbeta primers (plus 13 Jbeta primers). Clones were read by immunoSEQ multiplex PCR, and TCRdb kept only the in-frame ones, dropping some. Among more than 200,000 clones, about 79% were seen once, and the ten largest hold about 1.8%. The sample consisted of PBMCs. All receptors come from a man in his late teens or twenties in good health and CMV-seronegative.

This clone occurred once. This chain connects TRBV4-2 to TRBJ1-2; perhaps TRBD1 as D (5 bases). Germline loops: CDR1 LGHNA, CDR2 YNFKEQ. V was shortened by 1 base and J by 6 bases, with 12 bases between the two germline ends. The CDR3 consists of 14 residues. CDR3 loop: CASSQGGREDGYTF. Written as DNA, the CDR3 is TGTGCCAGCAGCCAAGGGGGCAGGGAGGATGGCTACACCTTC.

J is TRBJ2-7 and V is TRBV10-3; possible D gene TRBD1, 5 bases. V lost 0 bases, J lost 10 bases, and 13 bases lay in between. The CDR3 spans 13 residues. The V gene's germline CDR1 is ENHRY and CDR2 SYGVKD. CDR3 amino acids: CAISESTQGPQYF. The CDR3 DNA reads as TGTGCCATCAGTGAGTCCACGCAGGGTCCACAGTACTTC.

The count of this clone is one. This chain joins TRBV4-2 and TRBJ1-5, with TRBD1 identical over 8 bases. V was pared by 1 base and J by 7 bases, with 6 bases of the junction left unmatched. Looked up from germline, CDR1 is LGHNA and CDR2 is YNFKEQ. The CDR3 extends over 15 amino acids. The CDR3 coding sequence is TGTGCCAGCAGCCAAGTGGGGACAGGCGGACAGCCCCAGCATTTT. Protein: CASSQVGTGGQPQHF.

Only one count was recorded for this clone. The chain links TRBV5-1 to TRBJ2-5; TRBD2 matches 7 bases. The ends lost 4 bases at V and 2 bases at J; junction bases unmatched: 5. CDR3 size: 14 residues. The germline CDR1 and CDR2 sequences are SGHRS and YFSETQ. This CDR3 reads CASSDAGVQETQYF. The DNA for the CDR3 is TGCGCCAGCAGCGATGCGGGGGTACAAGAGACCCAGTACTTC.

V usage is TRBV7-9 and J usage is TRBJ2-2; D might be TRBD1 (5 bases). The V end was cut by 5 bases, the J end by 1 base, with 8 bases between. Germline-derived CDR1 and CDR2 are SEHNR and FQNEAQ (reference sequence). The CDR3 has 14 amino acids. The CDR3 DNA is TGTGCCAGCAGCCGACAGAAGAACACCGGGGAGCTGTTTTTT. Translation gives CASSRQKNTGELFF.

This clone was recorded a few times. This chain joins TRBV13 and TRBJ2-3; 9 bases align to TRBD2. CDR1 PRHDT and CDR2 FYEKMQ come from the germline V gene (reference sequence). This CDR3 is built from 16 residues. Trimming at V came to 0 bases and at J to 3 bases, leaving 4 bases not matched to a gene. The CDR3 DNA reads as TGTGCCAGCAGCTTAGGTCCCAGCGGGGGGACAGATACGCAGTATTTT. Translation: CASSLGPSGGTDTQYF.

The V call is TRBV9, the J call TRBJ2-7; D is unresolved. Germline V gene data show CDR1 as SGDLS and CDR2 as YYNGEE. The CDR3 is made up of 13 amino acids. V dropped 4 bases and J dropped 2 bases, with 10 bases sitting between them. This chain's CDR3 is CASSPAQTYEQYF. The CDR3 DNA reads as TGTGCCAGCAGCCCCGCCCAGACCTACGAGCAGTACTTC.

The chain employs TRBV4-3 and TRBJ1-1; a possible D gene is TRBD1 (5 bases). V was pared by 5 bases and J by 4 bases, with 14 bases between. Germline V CDR1 and CDR2: LGHNA, YSLEER. There are 14 residues in the CDR3. The CDR3 nucleotides read TGCGCCAGCAGCGTATGGGGTAGGGGCACTGAAGCTTTCTTT. Translating gives CASSVWGRGTEAFF.

This clone has a handful of counts. The junction differs from germline at one of its ends, possibly a read error. The chain carries TRBV6-6 and TRBJ2-7; D gene ambiguous. Germline values: CDR1 MNHNY, CDR2 SVGAGI (reference sequence). The CDR3 is 14 amino acids. CDR3 DNA: TGTGCCAGCAGTTACCTCGTTCTCTCCGACGAGCAGTACTTC. This translates into CASSYLVLSDEQYF.